The 32 T cell receptor beta chains in this list originate from one sample, sequenced in a study of blood T cell repertoires in COVID-19. The assay was immunoSEQ multiplex PCR, and TCRdb's table has in-frame clones only and misses some. Here the sample spans 90,000 to 150,000 clones, less than 85% being singletons. The specimen was peripheral blood. The receptors were gathered from a human donor with acute or convalescent COVID-19. The donor label of this sample is uncertain.

This chain joins TRBV11-2 and TRBJ2-1, with D perhaps TRBD2 (5 bases). V was cut by 0 bases and J by 3 bases, with 9 bases left in between. The CDR3 runs to 15 residues. Looked up from germline, CDR1 is SGHAT and CDR2 is FQNNGV. The CDR3 protein is CASSLDPGYYNEQFF. In DNA, the CDR3 is TGTGCCAGCAGCTTAGATCCGGGGTACTACAATGAGCAGTTCTTC.

The chain is built from TRBV7-9 and TRBJ2-1, with D maybe TRBD2 (5 bases). From germline, CDR1 is SEHNR and CDR2 FQNEAQ (reference sequence). The V end was cut by 2 bases, the J end by 9 bases, with 17 bases between. This CDR3 contains 15 residues. The CDR3 loop reads CASSLRTGGLGEQFF. For the CDR3, the DNA is TGTGCCAGCAGCTTAAGAACGGGCGGACTGGGTGAGCAGTTCTTC.

The chain joins TRBV4-1 to TRBJ1-6, with D perhaps matching TRBD1 (5 bases). CDR3 length equals 17 residues. The V end was cut by 0 bases, the J end by 7 bases, with 16 bases between. Per germline, CDR1 MGHRA and CDR2 YSYEKL. Here the CDR3 reads CASSQDDWGRANSPLHF. CDR3 nucleotide sequence: TGCGCCAGCAGCCAAGACGATTGGGGCAGGGCCAATTCACCCCTCCACTTT.

V and J are TRBV5-1 and TRBJ2-3; D is unresolved. V was shortened by 3 bases and J by 1 base, with 15 bases between the two germline ends. In germline, CDR1 is SGHRS, CDR2 YFSETQ. The CDR3 loop spans 16 amino acids. CDR3 amino acids: CASSSTRNTGTDTQYF. CDR3 nucleotides: TGCGCCAGCAGCTCTACGCGGAACACGGGCACAGATACGCAGTATTTT.

J is TRBJ2-1 and V is TRBV11-2, with TRBD2 matching 7 bases. This CDR3 is 17 amino acids long. Germline assignment: CDR1 SGHAT and CDR2 FQNNGV. The V and J ends lost 5 bases and 6 bases, in that order; junction bases with no gene match: 16. CDR3: CASSITSAGTIRNEQFF. The CDR3 region has the DNA TGTGCCAGCAGCATCACTAGCGCCGGAACTATCCGCAATGAGCAGTTCTTC.

This chain connects TRBV19 to TRBJ2-7; D unresolved. This CDR3 spans 15 amino acids. Germline V CDR1 and CDR2: LNHDA, SQIVND (reference sequence). V was cut by 5 bases and J by 2 bases, with 16 bases left in between. The chain's CDR3 is CASSAPPLRPYEQYV. CDR3 nucleotides: TGTGCCAGTAGTGCACCTCCACTCCGTCCCTACGAGCAGTACGTC.

The chain joins TRBV3-1 (or the pseudogene TRBV3-2) to TRBJ1-2; no clear D gene. V was trimmed by 0 bases and J by 4 bases, leaving 9 bases between them. This CDR3 contains 14 residues. Germline V gives CDR1 LGHDT, CDR2 YNNKEL (reference sequence). The CDR3 loop reads CASSQEGTIYGYTF. CDR3 DNA sequence: TGTGCCAGCAGCCAAGAGGGCACCATCTATGGCTACACCTTC.

The rearrangement uses TRBV28 and TRBJ2-6, with D possibly matching TRBD1 (6 bases). Germline V gene sequence: CDR1 MDHEN, CDR2 SYDVKM. CDR3 length: 17 amino acids. The V gene lost 1 base and the J gene lost 2 bases, with 12 bases spanning the gap. The CDR3 DNA follows: TGTGCCAGCAGTTTATTTTACAGGGTCCCTGGGGCCAACGTCCTGACTTTC. Its protein product is CASSLFYRVPGANVLTF. Filled out from reference TRBV28 and TRBJ2-6, the complete variable domain reads DVKVTQSSRYLVKRTGEKVFLECVQDMDHENMFWYRQDPGLGLRLIYFSYDVKMKEKGDIPEGYSVSREKKERFSLILESASTNQTSMYLCASSLFYRVPGANVLTFGAGSRLTVL.

This clone was detected once. The V call is TRBV6-5, the J call TRBJ1-5; no clear D gene. V lost 4 bases and J 2 bases, leaving 9 bases between the germline ends. The CDR3 is made up of 14 amino acids. Per the germline V gene, CDR1 is MNHEY and CDR2 is SVGAGI. CDR3 DNA sequence: TGTGCCAGCAGTTTAGAGGGTGGCAATCAGCCCCAGCATTTT. Translated: CASSLEGGNQPQHF.

This clone was recorded many times. The V call is TRBV3-1 (or the pseudogene TRBV3-2), the J call TRBJ1-4, with 8 bases fitting TRBD1. The V and J ends lost 2 bases and 6 bases, in that order; junction bases with no gene match: 5. Germline CDR1 LGHDT, CDR2 YNNKEL (reference sequence). This CDR3 has 15 residues. The CDR3 DNA reads as TGTGCCAGCAGCCAAACGTACAGGGGGGATGAAAAACTGTTTTTT. It yields the protein CASSQTYRGDEKLFF.

V is TRBV5-1 and J is TRBJ1-3; tentative D call: TRBD1 (6 bases). V was trimmed by 1 base and J by 4 bases, leaving 15 bases between them. Germline V gene data show CDR1 as SGHRS and CDR2 as YFSETQ. This CDR3 comprises 16 residues. The chain's CDR3 is CASSLTTGSQGNTIYF. The CDR3 region has the DNA TGCGCCAGCAGCTTGACCACAGGGTCCCAGGGAAACACCATATATTTT.

The rearrangement joins TRBV3-1 (or the pseudogene TRBV3-2) to TRBJ1-5, with a possible D match to TRBD1 (6 bases). The CDR3 runs to 14 residues. Germline V lookup: CDR1 LGHDT, CDR2 YNNKEL (reference sequence). Trimming stripped 4 bases from V and 6 bases from J, with 13 bases between. Here the CDR3 reads CASSLQGPGQPQHF. The DNA of the CDR3 is TGTGCCAGCAGCCTCCAGGGGCCGGGTCAGCCCCAGCATTTT.

The chain joins TRBV24-1 to TRBJ1-3; no clear D gene. V lost 3 bases, J lost 6 bases, and 2 bases lay in between. This CDR3 contains 11 residues. In germline, CDR1 is KGHDR, CDR2 SFDVKD. The CDR3 DNA reads as TGTGCCACCAGTGATCTAAACACCATATATTTT. Translation: CATSDLNTIYF.

The chain combines TRBV21-1 with TRBJ2-7; the DNA was not compared with TRBD2, the D call given in the table. TRBV21-1 is a documented pseudogene. CDR3 length equals 15 residues. The CDR3 protein is CASFLPSRGSYEQYV. The CDR3 nucleotides read TGTGCCAGCTTCCTGCCCTCTCGGGGATCCTACGAGCAGTACGTC.

In this sample, this clone turned up once. The J gene is TRBJ1-1, the V gene TRBV18; 9 positions agree with TRBD1. V lost 2 bases to trimming and J lost 5 bases; unmatched junction nucleotides: 6. Germline V CDR1 and CDR2: KGHSH, LQKENI. The CDR3 is made up of 15 amino acids. CDR3 DNA: TGTGCCAGCTCACCAACGCCGGACAGGGGTACTGAAGCTTTCTTT. The encoded protein is CASSPTPDRGTEAFF.

The V gene is TRBV7-9, the J gene TRBJ2-7; D perhaps matches TRBD2 (6 bases). The CDR3 has 14 residues. The V end lost 5 bases, the J end lost 1 base, and 12 bases lay between the germline ends. The germline gives CDR1 SEHNR, CDR2 FQNEAQ (reference sequence). The CDR3 DNA reads as TGTGCCAGCAGCCGCGGGGCGGGGTCCTACGAGCAGTACGTC. Amino acids: CASSRGAGSYEQYV.

This sequence joins TRBV18 and TRBJ2-3, with D possibly matching TRBD1 (5 bases). Germline CDR1 reads KGHSH; CDR2 reads LQKENI. The V end was cut by 5 bases, the J end by 2 bases, with 8 bases between. This CDR3 is 13 amino acids long. In DNA, the CDR3 is TGTGCCAGCTCAGGGGCCCACACAGATACGCAGTATTTT. Protein sequence: CASSGAHTDTQYF.

This clone has only one observation. The chain has TRBV25-1 and TRBJ1-1, with D hard to call. Trimming shortened V by 3 bases and J by 11 bases, and 10 bases separated the two germline ends. Germline V lookup: CDR1 MGHDK, CDR2 SYGVNS. The CDR3 covers 11 residues. The CDR3 protein is CASSEEGSAFF. In DNA, the CDR3 is TGTGCCAGCAGTGAGGAGGGATCGGCTTTCTTT.

This clone was counted once. This chain uses TRBV20-1 with TRBJ1-5, with D possibly being TRBD1 (5 bases). V was pared by 3 bases and J by 0 bases, with 9 bases between. CDR3 length equals 14 residues. The germline V gene has CDR1 DFQATT and CDR2 SNEGSKA (reference sequence). CDR3 sequence reads: CSASWGSSNQPQHF. DNA of the CDR3: TGCAGTGCTAGTTGGGGCTCTAGCAATCAGCCCCAGCATTTT.

This clone was counted only a few times. The same CDR3 can be traced to other DNA sequences in this sample. The chain is built from TRBV5-1 and TRBJ2-5, with 11 positions matching TRBD1. The CDR3 is 15 residues long. V lost 0 bases, J lost 5 bases, and 3 bases stayed unmatched. Germline values: CDR1 SGHRS, CDR2 YFSETQ. The CDR3 sequence: CASSLAGTGGETQYF. Here the CDR3 DNA reads TGCGCCAGCAGCTTGGCGGGGACAGGGGGGGAGACCCAGTACTTC.

This clone was seen more than once but under ten times. The chain recombines TRBV7-9 with TRBJ2-3, with a tentative D call TRBD1 (5 bases). The V end was cut by 6 bases, the J end by 4 bases, with 11 bases between. From germline, CDR1 is SEHNR and CDR2 FQNEAQ (reference sequence). The CDR3 covers 13 residues. The CDR3 region is CASSSGIPDTQYF. CDR3 DNA: TGTGCCAGCAGTTCAGGGATACCAGATACGCAGTATTTT. The complete variable domain, with remaining parts taken from reference TRBV7-9 and TRBJ2-3, reads DTGVSQNPRHKITKRGQNVTFRCDPISEHNRLYWYRQTLGQGPEFLTYFQNEAQLEKSRLLSDRFSAERPKGSFSTLEIQRTEQGDSAMYLCASSSGIPDTQYFGPGTRLTVL.

The genes are TRBV11-2 and TRBJ2-2; 9 nucleotides line up with TRBD1. Germline V gene sequence: CDR1 SGHAT, CDR2 FQNNGV. The CDR3 length is 15 residues. V gave up 5 bases and J gave up 1 base; unmatched junction bases: 2. DNA for the CDR3: TGTGCCAGCAGCCGGGGACAGGGGAACACCGGGGAGCTGTTTTTT. It yields the protein CASSRGQGNTGELFF.

This clone has a handful of counts. The CDR3, as DNA: TGTGCCACACGCAACAGGGGGCTCAAAAACATTCAGTACTTC. It specifies CATRNRGLKNIQYF. This chain joins TRBV19 and TRBJ2-4; 9 bases align to TRBD1. The ends lost 10 bases at V and 3 bases at J; junction bases unmatched: 7. Germline loops: CDR1 LNHDA, CDR2 SQIVND (reference sequence). The CDR3 runs 14 residues.

The gene calls are TRBV24-1 and TRBJ1-5, with a possible D match to TRBD1 (6 bases). The CDR3 length is 14 residues. Germline lookup yields CDR1 KGHDR and CDR2 SFDVKD. The germline V and J ends were trimmed by 6 bases and 0 bases, with 8 bases remaining between them. CDR3: CATSRGNSNQPQHF. The CDR3 region has the DNA TGTGCCACCAGTAGGGGGAATAGCAATCAGCCCCAGCATTTT.

This clone was counted once. The genes are TRBV2 and TRBJ1-1; TRBD1 matches 9 bases. After removal of 5 bases from V and 2 bases from J, the junction contained 3 bases not matched to a gene. The CDR3 runs 14 residues. CDR1 is SNHLY, CDR2 FYNNEI, per germline. CDR3 sequence reads: CASSNRGQNTEAFF. DNA for the CDR3: TGTGCCAGCAGTAACAGGGGGCAAAACACTGAAGCTTTCTTT. The full variable domain, with the rest looked up from reference TRBV2 and TRBJ1-1, is EPEVTQTPSHQVTQMGQEVILRCVPISNHLYFYWYRQILGQKVEFLVSFYNNEISEKSEIFDDQFSVERPDGSNFTLKIRSTKLEDSAMYFCASSNRGQNTEAFFGQGTRLTVV.

V is TRBV6-5 and J is TRBJ2-3; 8 bases match TRBD2. The germline gives CDR1 MNHEY, CDR2 SVGAGI. CDR3 size: 13 residues. Trimming removed 7 bases from V and 5 bases from J; junction bases left unmatched: 5. The CDR3 region is CASKISGVDTQYF. The CDR3 DNA follows: TGTGCCAGCAAAATTAGCGGGGTAGATACGCAGTATTTT.

This clone was counted a few times. The chain couples TRBV11-2 to TRBJ2-2, with 8 bases aligning to TRBD2. V was pared by 2 bases and J by 5 bases, with 13 bases of the junction left unmatched. The CDR3 is 18 amino acids. The germline V gene encodes CDR1 SGHAT and CDR2 FQNNGV. CDR3: CASSLMRVGGGSTGELFF. The DNA for the CDR3 is TGTGCCAGCAGCTTAATGAGGGTTGGCGGGGGGTCTACCGGGGAGCTGTTTTTT. The full variable domain, completed using reference TRBV11-2 and TRBJ2-2, is EAGVAQSPRYKIIEKRQSVAFWCNPISGHATLYWYQQILGQGPKLLIQFQNNGVVDDSQLPKDRFSAERLKGVDSTLKIQPAKLEDSAVYLCASSLMRVGGGSTGELFFGEGSRLTVL.

This clone has only a few counts. The chain recombines TRBV20-1 with TRBJ2-3; 7 bases are shared with TRBD2. This CDR3 is built from 14 residues. The germline V gene has CDR1 DFQATT and CDR2 SNEGSKA (reference sequence). J gave up 0 bases and V 3 bases, and 3 bases lay outside the gene matches. This CDR3 is CSASRRGSTDTQYF. The CDR3, as DNA: TGCAGTGCTAGTAGGCGGGGGAGCACAGATACGCAGTATTTT.

J is TRBJ2-2 and V is TRBV7-9; D is uncertain. V was cut by 2 bases and J by 1 base, with 5 bases left in between. CDR3 length equals 14 residues. Germline V gene data show CDR1 as SEHNR and CDR2 as FQNEAQ (reference sequence). The CDR3 loop reads CASSLSGNTGELFF. CDR3 sequence (DNA): TGTGCCAGCAGCTTATCGGGGAACACCGGGGAGCTGTTTTTT. Supplemented by reference TRBV7-9 and TRBJ2-2, the full variable domain reads DTGVSQNPRHKITKRGQNVTFRCDPISEHNRLYWYRQTLGQGPEFLTYFQNEAQLEKSRLLSDRFSAERPKGSFSTLEIQRTEQGDSAMYLCASSLSGNTGELFFGEGSRLTVL.

This chain joins TRBV7-3 and TRBJ2-3; 7 nucleotides line up with TRBD1. From germline, CDR1 is SGHTA and CDR2 FQGTGA. Trimming took 5 bases from V and 0 from J; bases not matched to a gene: 5. This CDR3 spans 15 amino acids. The CDR3 region is CASSKRGLSTDTQYF. The CDR3 coding sequence is TGTGCCAGCAGCAAGAGGGGGCTTAGCACAGATACGCAGTATTTT.

The V and J genes are TRBV19 and TRBJ2-7, with D perhaps TRBD2 (5 bases). CDR3 length: 13 amino acids. Germline-derived CDR1 and CDR2 are LNHDA and SQIVND (reference sequence). Trimming took 6 bases from V and 3 from J, leaving 12 bases between them. The CDR3 protein is CASSRGWGYEQYV. The DNA for the CDR3 is TGTGCCAGTAGCCGGGGTTGGGGCTACGAGCAGTACGTC.

The genes are TRBV7-9 and TRBJ1-2; D call uncertain. Germline CDR1 and CDR2: SEHNR and FQNEAQ (reference sequence). V was clipped by 4 bases and J by 0 bases, with 15 bases between them. The CDR3 extends over 16 amino acids. The CDR3 is CASSSPGGRANYGYTF. For the CDR3, the DNA is TGTGCCAGCAGCTCCCCGGGAGGTAGAGCTAACTATGGCTACACCTTC.